One and the same sample provided the 23 T cell receptor beta chains below, sequenced in a study of T cells after yellow fever vaccination (dated by TCRdb to between 2018 and 2021). Library creation used 5' RACE. Sequencer: Illumina NovaSeq 6000. The public sequencing data were trimmed at Q25 with fastp and processed into clonotypes with MiXCR by TCRdb, which kept only in-frame beta chains. Identical CDR3 proteins give one entry, which carries the most common genes and DNA. The sample includes about 320,000 distinct CDR3 sequences, with around 4.3% observed a single time. The ten largest clonotypes hold approximately 19% of the sample. The treatment or condition tag for this specimen amounts to: live attenuated yellow fever vaccine strain. Sequencing used PBMCs, obtained 15 days after the yellow fever booster vaccination. The source of these receptors is a man younger than 30 who received the YFV17D yellow fever vaccine.

The sample holds many counts of this clonotype. V and J are TRBV7-6 and TRBJ2-1; D gene ambiguous. V was trimmed by 1 base and J by 0 bases, leaving 10 bases between them. This CDR3 comprises 16 residues. CDR1 is SGHVS and CDR2 is FNYEAQ in the germline V gene. This CDR3 is CASSLDRPSSYNEQFF. CDR3 DNA sequence: TGTGCCAGCAGCTTAGACCGCCCGAGCTCCTACAATGAGCAGTTCTTC.

This clonotype occurred many times. The chain employs TRBV29-1 and TRBJ1-2; the D is unclear. V was pared by 3 bases and J by 0 bases, with 11 bases between. CDR3 length equals 14 residues. Germline loops: CDR1 SQVTM, CDR2 ANQGSEA. CDR3 residues: CSVDLRDANYGYTF. The DNA of the CDR3 is TGCAGCGTTGATCTACGGGATGCTAACTATGGCTACACCTTC.

This clonotype showed up many times. The chain uses TRBV20-1 and TRBJ2-5; 10 bases are a match to TRBD2. The CDR3 totals 15 residues. V lost 6 bases to trimming and J lost 5 bases; unmatched junction nucleotides: 12. Germline CDR1 reads DFQATT; CDR2 reads SNEGSKA (reference sequence). DNA for the CDR3: TGCAGTGCCCCACGCCCAGCGGGGGGGCATGAGACCCAGTACTTC. It yields the protein CSAPRPAGGHETQYF.

This clonotype occurred many times. The rearrangement joins TRBV12-3 or TRBV12-4 to TRBJ1-1, with 8 nucleotides matching TRBD1. V shed 4 bases and J 4 bases; nucleotides not matched to a gene: 11. The CDR3 loop spans 16 amino acids. The CDR3 DNA follows: TGTGCCAGCAGTTCGGACAGGGTGCGCGTGGGCACTGAAGCTTTCTTT. It specifies CASSSDRVRVGTEAFF.

This clonotype appeared many times. This sequence joins TRBV10-3 and TRBJ1-4; D remains ambiguous. V gave up 0 bases and J gave up 7 bases, with 18 bases separating them. Per germline, CDR1 ENHRY and CDR2 SYGVKD. CDR3 length: 17 amino acids. The CDR3 DNA reads as TGTGCCATCAGTGAGTCGACGCGGCACCCGTGGATTGAAAAACTGTTTTTT. Translation: CAISESTRHPWIEKLFF.

This clonotype was recorded at least ten times. The chain employs TRBV20-1 and TRBJ1-5; the D is unclear. Germline values: CDR1 DFQATT, CDR2 SNEGSKA (reference sequence). The CDR3 sequence is 12 residues long. V dropped 3 bases and J dropped 4 bases, with 7 bases sitting between them. CDR3 residues: CSASNPNQPQHF. In DNA, the CDR3 is TGCAGTGCTAGCAACCCGAATCAGCCCCAGCATTTT.

This clonotype has a handful of counts. The chain uses TRBV6-4 and TRBJ1-1; D unclear. Germline V CDR1 and CDR2: MRHNA, SNTAGT. This CDR3 has 14 residues. Trimming left V 6 bases short and J 2 bases short, with 13 bases between. Here the CDR3 DNA reads TGTGCCAGCAGCCAGACAAGAGAAAACACTGAAGCTTTCTTT. This codes for CASSQTRENTEAFF.

The rearrangement joins TRBV5-1 to TRBJ2-3; 8 nucleotides align to TRBD2. The ends lost 0 bases at V and 0 bases at J; junction bases unmatched: 6. Germline CDR1 SGHRS, CDR2 YFSETQ. The CDR3 sequence is 17 residues long. Written as DNA, the CDR3 is TGCGCCAGCAGCTTGGGACGGGGGGGACGTAGCACAGATACGCAGTATTTT. Protein product: CASSLGRGGRSTDTQYF.

The chain is built from TRBV25-1 and TRBJ1-1, with D tentatively TRBD1 (5 bases). The V end was cut by 1 base, the J end by 4 bases, with 13 bases between. Germline values: CDR1 MGHDK, CDR2 SYGVNS. This CDR3 has 15 residues. The CDR3 DNA sequence: TGTGCCAGCAGTGAATCGGTGAGGGGTGTCACTGAAGCTTTCTTT. Residues: CASSESVRGVTEAFF.

This clonotype showed up just a few times. This chain uses TRBV20-1 with TRBJ2-7; D not resolved. Germline CDR1 and CDR2: DFQATT and SNEGSKA (reference sequence). The CDR3 is 11 residues long. The V gene lost 5 bases and the J gene lost 1 base, with 6 bases spanning the gap. CDR3 DNA: TGCAGTGCTGGCAGTTCCTACGAGCAGTACGTC. Translating gives CSAGSSYEQYV.

This clonotype was seen more than once but under ten times. The genes are TRBV5-1 and TRBJ2-1, with 9 bases lining up with TRBD1. Per the germline V gene, CDR1 is SGHRS and CDR2 is YFSETQ. The CDR3 length is 19 residues. The V segment lost 0 bases and the J segment 0 bases; nucleotides outside the gene matches: 10. DNA for the CDR3: TGCGCCAGCAGCTTGGCTCGGACAGGGGTTCTTAGCTCCTACAATGAGCAGTTCTTC. This translates into CASSLARTGVLSSYNEQFF.

The gene calls are TRBV21-1 and TRBJ1-1. TRBV21-1 is annotated as a pseudogene. The CDR3 runs 15 residues. CDR3: CASSKEGKMNTEAFF. The CDR3 DNA follows: TGTGCCAGCAGCAAAGAGGGCAAAATGAACACTGAAGCTTTCTTT.

This clonotype was counted between two and nine times. This chain uses TRBV25-1 with TRBJ2-7; possibly TRBD1 for D (6 bases). The CDR3 totals 15 residues. V lost 3 bases and J lost 2, with 14 bases in between. Germline CDR1 is MGHDK and CDR2 is SYGVNS. CDR3 in amino acids: CASSDPRGGAYEQYF. The CDR3 nucleotides read TGTGCCAGCAGTGACCCCAGGGGTGGCGCCTACGAGCAGTACTTC.

The rearrangement uses TRBV20-1 and TRBJ2-7; D is uncertain. The V end lost 1 base, the J end lost 5 bases, and 15 bases lay between the germline ends. Germline-derived CDR1 and CDR2 are DFQATT and SNEGSKA (reference sequence). The CDR3 covers 14 residues. The CDR3 coding sequence is TGCAGTGCTAGAGCCCGCCTTAGAGTGGACGAGCAGTACTTC. Translated: CSARARLRVDEQYF.

This clonotype has more than one count but fewer than ten. V is TRBV5-1 and J is TRBJ2-3; 8 nucleotides line up with TRBD2. Germline CDR1 SGHRS, CDR2 YFSETQ. J lost 3 bases, V lost 1 base, and 7 bases had no gene match. The CDR3 has 16 amino acids. CDR3 sequence (DNA): TGCGCCAGCAGCTTGTCGATGACGGGGGGGACAGATACGCAGTATTTT. Its protein is CASSLSMTGGTDTQYF.

This clonotype turned up a few times. The chain carries TRBV7-2 and TRBJ2-7; 10 positions match TRBD1. Losses at the gene ends were 5 bases for V and 4 bases for J; bases not matched to a gene: 11. CDR3 length: 16 amino acids. The germline V gene encodes CDR1 SGHTA and CDR2 FQGNSA. The CDR3 DNA sequence: TGTGCCAGCAGCCCGGGGCCGCGGACAGGGGGTTACGAGCAGTACTTC. As protein: CASSPGPRTGGYEQYF.

The V and J genes are TRBV11-2 and TRBJ2-5; 10 positions agree with TRBD2. The length of the CDR3 is 17 residues. The J segment lost 5 bases and the V segment lost 5 bases, leaving 14 bases of the junction unmatched. CDR1 is SGHAT and CDR2 is FQNNGV in the germline V gene. Here the CDR3 DNA reads TGTGCCAGCAGCAACGCGGGGATAGCGGGGGGATGGGAGACCCAGTACTTC. Translated: CASSNAGIAGGWETQYF.

This clonotype was counted between two and nine times. In DNA, the CDR3 is TGTGCCACCACTGGCGGATCCTACAATGAGCAGTTCTTC. The encoded protein is CATTGGSYNEQFF. The V and J genes are TRBV15 and TRBJ2-1, with D unresolved. Germline V gene sequence: CDR1 LNHNV, CDR2 YYDKDF (reference sequence). Trimming pared 7 bases from V and 1 base from J, leaving 8 bases between. This CDR3 has 13 residues.

The chain recombines TRBV11-2 with TRBJ2-3, with 14 bases identical to TRBD2. The V gene's germline CDR1 is SGHAT and CDR2 FQNNGV. The CDR3 extends over 21 amino acids. V trimming: 0 bases; J trimming: 1 base; junction bases outside the gene matches: 12. CDR3 DNA sequence: TGTGCCAGCAGCTTAGACGGACTAGCGGGGGGTCCTCTCCCCCGCACAGATACGCAGTATTTT. Its translation: CASSLDGLAGGPLPRTDTQYF.

This rearrangement joins TRBV24-1 to TRBJ2-1; tentatively, D is TRBD1 (6 bases). Trimming took off 10 bases at V and 0 bases at J, with 15 bases between the two ends. Looked up from germline, CDR1 is KGHDR and CDR2 is SFDVKD. This CDR3 has 15 amino acids. The CDR3 loop is CATSTGISSYNEQFF. CDR3 nucleotides: TGTGCCACATCGACAGGCATCAGCTCCTACAATGAGCAGTTCTTC.

This clonotype appeared many times. The rearrangement links TRBV18 to TRBJ2-7; 9 bases fit TRBD2. The V gene end was trimmed by 2 bases and the J gene end by 4 bases; junction bases not matched to a gene: 12. This CDR3 spans 17 amino acids. In germline, CDR1 is KGHSH, CDR2 LQKENI. The CDR3 reads CASSPMNPAGGPYEQYF. The DNA for the CDR3 is TGTGCCAGCTCACCAATGAATCCGGCGGGGGGGCCTTACGAGCAGTACTTC.

This clonotype was picked up a small number of times. This rearrangement joins TRBV6-5 to TRBJ2-7; possible D gene TRBD2, 5 bases. Trimming took 5 bases from V and 1 from J, leaving 15 bases between them. Germline V lookup: CDR1 MNHEY, CDR2 SVGAGI. The CDR3 runs to 15 residues. The CDR3 region has the DNA TGTGCCAGCAGTCGCGGGCGAGCCGATTCCTACGAGCAGTACGTC. This translates into CASSRGRADSYEQYV.

This clonotype was seen more than once but under ten times. The CDR3 loop is CASSLTSGGEYEQYV. CDR3 coding DNA: TGTGCCAGCAGCCTTACTAGCGGGGGGGAGTACGAGCAGTACGTC. The chain joins TRBV5-4 to TRBJ2-7; 13 nucleotides match TRBD2. The CDR3 length is 15 residues. Germline V gene lookup returns CDR1 SGHNT and CDR2 YYREEE (reference sequence). With V trimmed by 4 bases and J by 4 bases, 5 bases remained unmatched.